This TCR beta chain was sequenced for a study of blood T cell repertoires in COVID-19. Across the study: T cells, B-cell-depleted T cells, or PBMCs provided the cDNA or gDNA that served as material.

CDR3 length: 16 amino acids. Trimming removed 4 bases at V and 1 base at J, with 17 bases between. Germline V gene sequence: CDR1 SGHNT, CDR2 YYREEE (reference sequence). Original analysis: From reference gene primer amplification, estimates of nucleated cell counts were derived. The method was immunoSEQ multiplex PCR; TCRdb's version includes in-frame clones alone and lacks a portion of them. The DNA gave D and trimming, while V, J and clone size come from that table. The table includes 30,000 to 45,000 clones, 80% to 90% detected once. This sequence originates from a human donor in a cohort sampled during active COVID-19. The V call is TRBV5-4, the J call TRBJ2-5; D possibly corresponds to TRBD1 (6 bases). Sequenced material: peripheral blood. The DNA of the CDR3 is TGTGCCAGCAGCCTGTCCGCAGGGGTTGGCCAAGAGACCCAGTACTTC. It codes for CASSLSAGVGQETQYF.